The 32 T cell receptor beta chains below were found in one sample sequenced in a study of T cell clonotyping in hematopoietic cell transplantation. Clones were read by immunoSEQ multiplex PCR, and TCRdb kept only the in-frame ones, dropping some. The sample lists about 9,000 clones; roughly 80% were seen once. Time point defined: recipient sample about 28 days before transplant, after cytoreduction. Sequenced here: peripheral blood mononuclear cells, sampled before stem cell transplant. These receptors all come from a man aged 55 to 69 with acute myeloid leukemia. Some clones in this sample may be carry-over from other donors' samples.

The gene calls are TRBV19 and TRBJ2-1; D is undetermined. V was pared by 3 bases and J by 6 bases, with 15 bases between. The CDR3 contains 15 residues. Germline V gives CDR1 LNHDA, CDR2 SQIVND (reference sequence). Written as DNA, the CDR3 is TGTGCCAGTAGTATTGAGTGGGATTTGAGCAATGAGCAGTTCTTC. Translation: CASSIEWDLSNEQFF.

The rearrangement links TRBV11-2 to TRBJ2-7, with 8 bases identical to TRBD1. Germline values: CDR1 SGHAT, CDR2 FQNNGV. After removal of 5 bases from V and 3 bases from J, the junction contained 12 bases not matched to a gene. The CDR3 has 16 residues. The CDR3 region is CASSQGTGPGGYEQYF. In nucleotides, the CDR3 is TGTGCCAGCAGCCAGGGGACAGGTCCTGGGGGCTACGAGCAGTACTTC.

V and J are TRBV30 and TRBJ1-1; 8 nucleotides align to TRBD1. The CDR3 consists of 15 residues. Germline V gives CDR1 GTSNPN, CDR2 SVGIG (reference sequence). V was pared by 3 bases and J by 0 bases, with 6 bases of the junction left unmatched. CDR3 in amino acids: CAWSRQGYMNTEAFF. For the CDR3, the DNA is TGTGCCTGGAGCAGACAGGGGTACATGAACACTGAAGCTTTCTTT.

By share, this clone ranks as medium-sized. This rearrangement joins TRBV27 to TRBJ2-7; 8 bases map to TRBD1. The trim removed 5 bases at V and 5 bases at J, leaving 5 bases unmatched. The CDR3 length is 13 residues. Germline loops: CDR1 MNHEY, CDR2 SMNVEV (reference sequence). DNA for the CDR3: TGTGCCAGCAGTCAGGGGGCCTTGGACGAGCAGTACTTC. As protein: CASSQGALDEQYF.

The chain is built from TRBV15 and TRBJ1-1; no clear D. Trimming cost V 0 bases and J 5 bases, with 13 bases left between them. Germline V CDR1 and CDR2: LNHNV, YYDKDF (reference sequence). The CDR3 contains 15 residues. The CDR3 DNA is TGTGCCACCAGCAGAGATCTAGGGTCGGGGACTGAAGCTTTCTTT. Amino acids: CATSRDLGSGTEAFF.

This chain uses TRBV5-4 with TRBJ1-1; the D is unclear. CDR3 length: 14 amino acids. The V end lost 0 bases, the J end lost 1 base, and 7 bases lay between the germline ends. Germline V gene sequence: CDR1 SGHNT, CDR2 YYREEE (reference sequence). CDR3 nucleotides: TGTGCCAGCAGCTTGGTGGCAGGGAACACTGAAGCTTTCTTT. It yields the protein CASSLVAGNTEAFF. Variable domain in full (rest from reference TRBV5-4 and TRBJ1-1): ETGVTQSPTHLIKTRGQQVTLRCSSQSGHNTVSWYQQALGQGPQFIFQYYREEENGRGNFPPRFSGLQFPNYSSELNVNALELDDSALYLCASSLVAGNTEAFFGQGTRLTVV.

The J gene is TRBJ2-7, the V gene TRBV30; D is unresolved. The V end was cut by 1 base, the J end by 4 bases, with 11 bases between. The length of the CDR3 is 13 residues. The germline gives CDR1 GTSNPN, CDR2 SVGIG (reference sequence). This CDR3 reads CAWSAGLQYEQYF. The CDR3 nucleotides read TGTGCCTGGAGTGCCGGGCTCCAATACGAGCAGTACTTC.

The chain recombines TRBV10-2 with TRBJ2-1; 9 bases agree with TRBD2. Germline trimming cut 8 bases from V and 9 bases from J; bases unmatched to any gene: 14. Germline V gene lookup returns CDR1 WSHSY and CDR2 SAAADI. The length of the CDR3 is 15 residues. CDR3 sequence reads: CASSRPGLALVEQFF. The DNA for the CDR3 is TGCGCCAGCTCGAGACCGGGACTAGCTCTGGTTGAGCAGTTCTTC.

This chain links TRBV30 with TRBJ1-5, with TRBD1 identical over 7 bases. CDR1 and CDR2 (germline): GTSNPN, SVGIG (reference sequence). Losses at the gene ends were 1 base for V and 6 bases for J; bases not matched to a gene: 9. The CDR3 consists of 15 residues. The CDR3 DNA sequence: TGTGCCTGGAGTGGGAGGCCAGGGGGTGTTCAGCCCCAGCATTTT. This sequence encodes CAWSGRPGGVQPQHF.

The CDR3 DNA reads TGTGCCAGCAGTTCGACAGTGAACACTGAAGCTTTCTTT. It encodes CASSSTVNTEAFF. The chain couples TRBV6-5 to TRBJ1-1; D perhaps matches TRBD1 (5 bases). V was shortened by 4 bases and J by 0 bases, with 6 bases between the two germline ends. This CDR3 spans 13 amino acids. From germline, CDR1 is MNHEY and CDR2 SVGAGI.

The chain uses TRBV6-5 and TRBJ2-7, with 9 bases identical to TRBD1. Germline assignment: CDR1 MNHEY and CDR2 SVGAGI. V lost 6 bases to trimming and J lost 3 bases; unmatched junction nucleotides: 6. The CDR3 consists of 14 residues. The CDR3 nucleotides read TGTGCCAGCAGCCGGGGACAGGGTGGCTACGAGCAGTACTTC. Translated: CASSRGQGGYEQYF.

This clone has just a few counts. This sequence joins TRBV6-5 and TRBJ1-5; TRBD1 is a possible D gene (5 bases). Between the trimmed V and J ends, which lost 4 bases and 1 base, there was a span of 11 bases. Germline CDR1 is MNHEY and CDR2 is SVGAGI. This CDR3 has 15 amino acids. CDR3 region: CASSSHRDSNQPQHF. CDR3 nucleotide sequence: TGTGCCAGCAGTTCACACCGGGACAGCAATCAGCCCCAGCATTTT.

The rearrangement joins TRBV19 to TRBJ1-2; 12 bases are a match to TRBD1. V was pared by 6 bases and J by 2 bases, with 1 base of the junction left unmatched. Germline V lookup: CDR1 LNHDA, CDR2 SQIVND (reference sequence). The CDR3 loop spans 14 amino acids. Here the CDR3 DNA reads TGTGCCAGTAGGGGACAGGGGGCGAACTATGGCTACACCTTC. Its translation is CASRGQGANYGYTF.

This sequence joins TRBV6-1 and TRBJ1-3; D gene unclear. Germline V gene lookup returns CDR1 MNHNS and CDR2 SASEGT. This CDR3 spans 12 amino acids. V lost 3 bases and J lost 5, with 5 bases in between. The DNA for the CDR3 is TGTGCCAGCAGTGATGGCAGAAACACCATATATTTT. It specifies CASSDGRNTIYF.

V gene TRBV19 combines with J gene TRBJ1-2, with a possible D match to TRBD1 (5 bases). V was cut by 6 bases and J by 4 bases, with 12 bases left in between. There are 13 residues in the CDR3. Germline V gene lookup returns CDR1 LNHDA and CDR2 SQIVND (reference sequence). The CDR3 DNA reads TGTGCCAGTAGCCCTCCCGGGACCTATGGCTACACCTTC. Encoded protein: CASSPPGTYGYTF.

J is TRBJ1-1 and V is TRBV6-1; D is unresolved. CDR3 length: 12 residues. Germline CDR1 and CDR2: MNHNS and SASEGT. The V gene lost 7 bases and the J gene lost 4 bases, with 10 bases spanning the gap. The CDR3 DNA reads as TGTGCCAGCAACTCGCTATCCACTGAAGCTTTCTTT. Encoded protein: CASNSLSTEAFF.

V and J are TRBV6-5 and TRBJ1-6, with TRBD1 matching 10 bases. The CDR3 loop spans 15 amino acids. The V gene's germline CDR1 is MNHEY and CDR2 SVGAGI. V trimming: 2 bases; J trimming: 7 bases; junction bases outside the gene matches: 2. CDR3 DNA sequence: TGTGCCAGCAGTTACCTGGGACAGGGGAATTCACCCCTCCACTTT. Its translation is CASSYLGQGNSPLHF.

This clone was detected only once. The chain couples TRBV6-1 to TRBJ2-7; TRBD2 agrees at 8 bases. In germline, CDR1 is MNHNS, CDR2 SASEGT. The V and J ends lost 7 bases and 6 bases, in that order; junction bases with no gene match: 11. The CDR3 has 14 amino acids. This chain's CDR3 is CASTKSGSFREQYF. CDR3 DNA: TGTGCCAGCACCAAAAGCGGGAGCTTCCGCGAGCAGTACTTC.

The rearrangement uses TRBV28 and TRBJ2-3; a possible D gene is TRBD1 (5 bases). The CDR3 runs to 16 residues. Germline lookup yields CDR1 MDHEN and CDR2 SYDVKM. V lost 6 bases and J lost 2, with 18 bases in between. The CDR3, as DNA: TGTGCCAGCAGCTCCCAGATGCAGGGCCCCACAGATACGCAGTATTTT. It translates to CASSSQMQGPTDTQYF.

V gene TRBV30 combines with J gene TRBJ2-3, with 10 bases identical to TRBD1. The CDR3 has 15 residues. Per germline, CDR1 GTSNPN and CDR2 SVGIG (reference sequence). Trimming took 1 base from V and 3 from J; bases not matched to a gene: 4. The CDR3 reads CAWSADRGRTDTQYF. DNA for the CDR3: TGTGCCTGGAGTGCCGACAGGGGGCGTACAGATACGCAGTATTTT.

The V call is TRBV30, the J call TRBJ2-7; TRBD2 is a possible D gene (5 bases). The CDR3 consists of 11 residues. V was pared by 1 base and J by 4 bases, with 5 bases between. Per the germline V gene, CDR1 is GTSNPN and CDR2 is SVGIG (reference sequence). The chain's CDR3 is CAWSGGYEQYF. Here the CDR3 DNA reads TGTGCCTGGAGTGGAGGGTACGAGCAGTACTTC.

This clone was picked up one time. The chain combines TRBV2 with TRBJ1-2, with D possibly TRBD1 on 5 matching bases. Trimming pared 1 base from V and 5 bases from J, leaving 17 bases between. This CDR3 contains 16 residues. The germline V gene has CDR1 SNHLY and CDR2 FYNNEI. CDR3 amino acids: CASSEVLPGPPYGYTF. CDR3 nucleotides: TGTGCCAGCAGTGAAGTGCTTCCGGGGCCACCATATGGCTACACCTTC.

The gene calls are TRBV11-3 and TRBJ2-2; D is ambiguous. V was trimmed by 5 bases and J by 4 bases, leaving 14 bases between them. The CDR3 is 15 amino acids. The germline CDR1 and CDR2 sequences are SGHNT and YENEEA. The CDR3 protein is CASSTIQTGTGELFF. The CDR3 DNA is TGTGCCAGCAGCACCATCCAGACTGGCACCGGGGAGCTGTTTTTT.

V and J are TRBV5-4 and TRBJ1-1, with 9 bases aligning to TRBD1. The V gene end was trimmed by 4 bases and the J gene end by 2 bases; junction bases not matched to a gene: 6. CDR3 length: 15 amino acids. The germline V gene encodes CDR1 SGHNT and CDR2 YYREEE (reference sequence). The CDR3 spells CASSPDRGINTEAFF. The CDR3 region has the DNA TGTGCCAGCAGCCCCGACAGGGGGATAAACACTGAAGCTTTCTTT.

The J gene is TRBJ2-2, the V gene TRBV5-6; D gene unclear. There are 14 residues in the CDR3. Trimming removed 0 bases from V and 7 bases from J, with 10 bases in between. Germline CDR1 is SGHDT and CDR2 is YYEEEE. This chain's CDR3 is CASSLAGRGGELFF. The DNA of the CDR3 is TGTGCCAGCAGCTTGGCGGGTAGAGGCGGGGAGCTGTTTTTT.

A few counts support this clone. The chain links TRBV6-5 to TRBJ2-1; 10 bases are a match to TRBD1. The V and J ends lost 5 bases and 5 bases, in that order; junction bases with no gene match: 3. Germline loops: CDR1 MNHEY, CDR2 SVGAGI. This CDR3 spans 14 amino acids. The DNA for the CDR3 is TGTGCCAGCAGTAGGGACAGGGGAAACAATGAGCAGTTCTTC. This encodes CASSRDRGNNEQFF.

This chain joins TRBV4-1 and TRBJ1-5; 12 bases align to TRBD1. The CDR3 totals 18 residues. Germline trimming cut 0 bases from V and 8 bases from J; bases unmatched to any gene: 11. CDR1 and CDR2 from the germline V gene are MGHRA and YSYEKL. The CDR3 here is CASSQDWGQGARFEPQHF. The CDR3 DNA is TGCGCCAGCAGCCAAGATTGGGGACAGGGGGCCCGTTTTGAGCCCCAGCATTTT.

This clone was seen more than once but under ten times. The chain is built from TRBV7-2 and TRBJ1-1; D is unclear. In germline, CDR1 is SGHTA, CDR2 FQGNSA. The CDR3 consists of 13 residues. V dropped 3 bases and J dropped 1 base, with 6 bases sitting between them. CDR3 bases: TGTGCCAGCAGCTTTAGAGCGAACACTGAAGCTTTCTTT. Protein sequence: CASSFRANTEAFF.

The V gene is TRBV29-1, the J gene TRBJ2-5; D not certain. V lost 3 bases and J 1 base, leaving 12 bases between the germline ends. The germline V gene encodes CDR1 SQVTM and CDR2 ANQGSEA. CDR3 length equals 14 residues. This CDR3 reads CSVDLDGFQETQYF. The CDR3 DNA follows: TGCAGCGTTGACCTGGACGGTTTCCAAGAGACCCAGTACTTC.

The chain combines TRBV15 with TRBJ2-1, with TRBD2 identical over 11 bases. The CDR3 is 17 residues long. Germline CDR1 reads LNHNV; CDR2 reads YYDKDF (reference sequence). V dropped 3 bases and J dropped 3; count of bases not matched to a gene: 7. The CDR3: CATSRGRLAGSYNEQFF. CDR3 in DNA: TGTGCCACCAGCAGGGGCCGACTAGCGGGGAGCTACAATGAGCAGTTCTTC.

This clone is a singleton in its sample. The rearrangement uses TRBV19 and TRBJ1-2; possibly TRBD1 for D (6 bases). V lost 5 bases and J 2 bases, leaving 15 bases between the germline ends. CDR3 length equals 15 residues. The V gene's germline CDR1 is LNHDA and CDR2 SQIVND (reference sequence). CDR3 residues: CASSPRQELNYGYTF. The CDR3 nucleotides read TGTGCCAGTAGTCCTCGACAGGAACTAAACTATGGCTACACCTTC.

For the CDR3, the DNA is TGTGCCAGCAGCTTAGTTGGCGGCTCCTACGAGCAGTACTTC. It encodes CASSLVGGSYEQYF. The chain joins TRBV7-2 to TRBJ2-7; D is uncertain. The V end was cut by 1 base, the J end by 0 bases, with 7 bases between. Germline CDR1 and CDR2: SGHTA and FQGNSA. CDR3 length equals 14 residues.